What follows describes a single TCR beta chain. This entry belongs to a study of cytomegalovirus exposure and HLA in healthy donors. Primers included in the PCR were 60 Vbeta and 13 Jbeta primers. TCRdb keeps only in-frame clones here, not all; method: immunoSEQ multiplex PCR. Here the sample spans 150,000 to 200,000 clones, under 80% being singletons. The CDR3 is made up of 15 amino acids. The ends lost 4 bases at V and 4 bases at J; junction bases unmatched: 2. The germline CDR1 and CDR2 sequences are SEHNR and FQNEAQ (reference sequence). The clonotype originates from a woman aged 25 to 45 in good health and CMV-seronegative. The specimen sequenced was PBMCs. The V gene is TRBV7-9, the J gene TRBJ2-3; 13 bases match TRBD2. CDR3 in DNA: TGTGCCAGCAGCTGGACTAGCGGGGGTTCAGATACGCAGTATTTT. Translated: CASSWTSGGSDTQYF.